This record covers a single T cell receptor beta chain. No antigen is known for it. The CDR3 contains 13 residues. Trimming removed 5 bases from V and 6 bases from J, with 15 bases in between. Germline CDR1 reads SGHRS; CDR2 reads YFSETQ. The source of the sample is a study of cytomegalovirus exposure and HLA in healthy donors. Study at large: Earlier, fewer than 140 million unique TCR beta sequences were recovered from roughly 200 million T cells by an analysis.

PCR involved 60 Vbeta and 13 Jbeta primers. Produced via immunoSEQ multiplex PCR; TCRdb's table is partial and in-frame only. The top ten clones hold about 6.9% of a sample with some 110,000 clones, around 80% of them seen once. Findings and limits, study-wide: Productive status was seen about 90% or about 30% of the time for most TCR beta V segments in an earlier analysis. Testing in vitro showed a few CMV-associated chains specific for CMV antigens. Available immune exposure information covered CMV serostatus only.

Sample: PBMCs. The chain links TRBV5-1 to TRBJ2-7; unclear D gene. The receptor was derived from a man younger than 40 in good health and CMV-seropositive. This CDR3 is CASRAAERGEQYF. The CDR3 DNA is TGCGCCAGCAGGGCGGCTGAAAGAGGCGAGCAGTACTTC.